The following is a TCR beta chain sequence with its context. Its antigen is as yet unknown. The data are from a study of beta chain features in type 1 diabetes. Sequenced material consisted of expressed TCRB transcripts (all of the isolated RNA was reverse transcribed). The table came from immunoSEQ multiplex PCR; TCRdb's copy has only in-frame clones and leaves some out. The sample consists of just under 150,000 clones, about 10% of them appearing once. Study-level points and caveats: There was a moderate but significant shortening of TCRB CDR3s in all four CD4+ subsets of Type 1 diabetes patients.

The CDR3 spans 14 residues. Germline V lookup: CDR1 SEHNR, CDR2 FQNEAQ (reference sequence). V was trimmed by 3 bases and J by 4 bases, leaving 12 bases between them. Specimen: naive CD4+ T cells from blood. The receptor comes from a man between 18 and 35 years old in good health. V is TRBV7-9 and J is TRBJ1-2; TRBD1 might be the D (6 bases). This CDR3 is CASSFPGTPYGYTF. Here the CDR3 DNA reads TGTGCCAGCAGCTTCCCTGGGACACCCTATGGCTACACCTTC.